One sample yielded the 11 T cell receptor beta chains listed below, sequenced in a study of T-cell memory formation after mild COVID-19. In TCRdb, the 5' RACE reads were re-called with MiXCR into one record per CDR3 protein. The sample has 550,000 to 600,000 distinct CDR3 sequences; about a fifth are singletons. The sample was PBMCs or a T cell subset sorted from them (not recorded which). These receptors all come from an adult woman who had mild COVID-19 (a few samples of this study predate the infection). Cell type and time point are not known.

The rearrangement uses TRBV20-1 and TRBJ1-1; no firm D call. This CDR3 spans 15 amino acids. V gave up 6 bases and J gave up 1 base, with 18 bases separating them. Germline loops: CDR1 DFQATT, CDR2 SNEGSKA (reference sequence). The CDR3 reads CSAYRNQPRNTEAFF. CDR3 DNA sequence: TGCAGTGCCTACCGGAACCAACCGAGGAACACTGAAGCTTTCTTT.

This clonotype appeared a few times. The V and J genes are TRBV18 and TRBJ1-2; the D gene is possibly TRBD1 (5 bases). Germline CDR1 KGHSH, CDR2 LQKENI. Trimming took off 0 bases at V and 3 bases at J, with 20 bases between the two ends. This CDR3 has 18 residues. CDR3 amino acids: CASSPPLWRGLLDYGYTF. The CDR3 nucleotides are TGTGCCAGCTCACCACCTCTCTGGAGGGGCTTACTAGACTATGGCTACACCTTC.

The chain couples TRBV12-3 or TRBV12-4 to TRBJ2-1; TRBD2 matches at 8 bases. This CDR3 has 15 amino acids. The junction had 10 bases not matched to a gene; V was cut back by 5 bases and J by 7 bases. The CDR3 region has the DNA TGTGCCAGCAGTCCCGGGACTAGTAACCAGAATGAGCAGTTCTTC. Protein product: CASSPGTSNQNEQFF.

This rearrangement joins TRBV12-3 or TRBV12-4 to TRBJ2-1; D is undetermined. The germline V and J ends were trimmed by 3 bases and 4 bases, with 10 bases remaining between them. The CDR3 runs 14 residues. The chain's CDR3 is CASSFGAAYNEQFF. CDR3 DNA sequence: TGTGCCAGCAGTTTTGGTGCGGCATACAATGAGCAGTTCTTC.

V usage is TRBV4-1 and J usage is TRBJ2-7; possibly TRBD1 or TRBD2 for D (6 bases each). There are 14 residues in the CDR3. Trimming shortened V by 1 base and J by 3 bases, and 10 bases separated the two germline ends. CDR1 is MGHRA and CDR2 is YSYEKL in the germline V gene. CDR3 sequence reads: CASSQVGGSYEQYF. In DNA form, the CDR3 reads TGCGCCAGCAGCCAAGTAGGGGGGAGCTACGAGCAGTACTTC.

The CDR3 sequence is CASSVPRASGSTGELFF. The DNA for the CDR3 is TGTGCCAGCAGCGTACCCAGAGCTAGCGGGAGCACCGGGGAGCTGTTTTTT. This chain connects TRBV9 to TRBJ2-2; the match to TRBD2 covers 10 bases. The V gene end was trimmed by 1 base and the J gene end by 4 bases; junction bases not matched to a gene: 7. This CDR3 is built from 17 residues. Germline V lookup: CDR1 SGDLS, CDR2 YYNGEE.

The J gene is TRBJ2-7, the V gene TRBV5-6, with TRBD2 matching over 10 bases. CDR3 length: 16 amino acids. The germline V gene has CDR1 SGHDT and CDR2 YYEEEE. V lost 1 base, J lost 5 bases, and 9 bases stayed unmatched. The CDR3 DNA sequence: TGTGCCAGCAGCTTGCTGGCTAGCGGGAGAATGCACGAGCAGTACTTC. It codes for CASSLLASGRMHEQYF.

This clonotype has at least ten counts. The DNA of the CDR3 is TGTGCCAGCACCAGAGAAGGGAGCTCCTACGAGCAGTACTTC. Its protein is CASTREGSSYEQYF. The genes are TRBV12-3 or TRBV12-4 and TRBJ2-7, with a possible D match to TRBD2 (5 bases). This CDR3 has 14 amino acids. V gave up 7 bases and J gave up 0 bases, with 13 bases separating them.

The chain has TRBV24-1 and TRBJ2-1; 10 bases map to TRBD1. Germline V gene lookup returns CDR1 KGHDR and CDR2 SFDVKD. The CDR3 consists of 15 residues. The V gene end was trimmed by 6 bases and the J gene end by 3 bases; junction bases not matched to a gene: 4. The CDR3 region has the DNA TGTGCCACCAGTCCGGGACAGGGGATCTACAATGAGCAGTTCTTC. Residues: CATSPGQGIYNEQFF.

The chain combines TRBV7-3 with TRBJ2-2; the D gene is possibly TRBD1 (6 bases). With 5 bases removed from V and 0 bases from J, the gap between germline ends came to 19 bases. The germline CDR1 and CDR2 sequences are SGHTA and FQGTGA. This CDR3 comprises 18 residues. CDR3 nucleotides: TGTGCCAGCAGCCCGGGGACACTGGATGTCGCGAACACCGGGGAGCTGTTTTTT. It specifies CASSPGTLDVANTGELFF.

The rearrangement uses TRBV24-1 and TRBJ2-7; D remains ambiguous. The CDR3 spans 12 residues. Germline V gene lookup returns CDR1 KGHDR and CDR2 SFDVKD. The germline V and J ends were trimmed by 6 bases and 7 bases, with 12 bases remaining between them. DNA for the CDR3: TGTGCCACCAGTTCATCGGGCATGGAGCAGTACTTC. Translation gives CATSSSGMEQYF.